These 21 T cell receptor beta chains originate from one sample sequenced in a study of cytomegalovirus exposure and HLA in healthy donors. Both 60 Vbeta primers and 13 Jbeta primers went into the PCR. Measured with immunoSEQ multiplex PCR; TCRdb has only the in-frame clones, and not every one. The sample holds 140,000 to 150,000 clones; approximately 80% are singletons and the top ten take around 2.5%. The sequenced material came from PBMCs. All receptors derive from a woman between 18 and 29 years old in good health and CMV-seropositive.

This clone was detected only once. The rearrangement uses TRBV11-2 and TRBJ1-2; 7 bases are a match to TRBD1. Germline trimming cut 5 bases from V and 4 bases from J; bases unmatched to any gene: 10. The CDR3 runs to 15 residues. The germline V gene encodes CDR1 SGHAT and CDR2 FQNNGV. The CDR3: CASSPRPDRVYGYTF. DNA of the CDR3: TGTGCCAGCAGCCCCCGTCCCGACAGGGTCTATGGCTACACCTTC.

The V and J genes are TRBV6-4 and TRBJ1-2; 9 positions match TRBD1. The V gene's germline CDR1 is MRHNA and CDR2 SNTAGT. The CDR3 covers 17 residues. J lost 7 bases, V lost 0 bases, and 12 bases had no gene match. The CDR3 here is CASSDSIEGTGLGGYTF. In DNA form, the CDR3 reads TGTGCCAGCAGTGACTCGATTGAAGGGACAGGGTTAGGTGGCTACACCTTC.

CDR3 coding DNA: TGTGCCAGCAGCTTAGATAGAGCGGGGAGGAATGAGCAGTTCTTC. Protein: CASSLDRAGRNEQFF. The J gene is TRBJ2-1, the V gene TRBV7-2; 7 bases are shared with TRBD2. Germline V gene data show CDR1 as SGHTA and CDR2 as FQGNSA. The V segment lost 1 base and the J segment 7 bases; nucleotides outside the gene matches: 7. This CDR3 spans 15 amino acids.

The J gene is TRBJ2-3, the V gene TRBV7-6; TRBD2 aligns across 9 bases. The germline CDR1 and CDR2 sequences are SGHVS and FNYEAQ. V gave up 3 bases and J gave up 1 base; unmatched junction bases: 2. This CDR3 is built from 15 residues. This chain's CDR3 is CASSFSGGGTDTQYF. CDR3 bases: TGTGCCAGCAGCTTTAGCGGGGGAGGCACAGATACGCAGTATTTT.

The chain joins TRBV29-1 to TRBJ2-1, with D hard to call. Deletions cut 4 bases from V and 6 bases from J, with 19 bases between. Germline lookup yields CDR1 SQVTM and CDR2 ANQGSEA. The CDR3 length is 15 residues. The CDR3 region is CSVATLPMTGNEQFF. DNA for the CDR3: TGCAGCGTTGCAACGTTACCGATGACGGGCAATGAGCAGTTCTTC.

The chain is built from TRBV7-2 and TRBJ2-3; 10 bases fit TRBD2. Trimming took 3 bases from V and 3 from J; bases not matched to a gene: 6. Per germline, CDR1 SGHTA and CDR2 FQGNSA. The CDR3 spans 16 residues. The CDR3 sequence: CASSLGPTSGTDTQYF. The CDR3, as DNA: TGTGCCAGCAGCTTGGGGCCGACTAGCGGGACAGATACGCAGTATTTT.

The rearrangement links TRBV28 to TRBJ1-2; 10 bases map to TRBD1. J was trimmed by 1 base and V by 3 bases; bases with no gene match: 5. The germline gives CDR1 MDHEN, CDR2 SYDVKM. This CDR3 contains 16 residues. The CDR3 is CASSLAGTGVNYGYTF. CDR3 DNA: TGTGCCAGCAGTTTGGCCGGGACAGGGGTTAACTATGGCTACACCTTC.

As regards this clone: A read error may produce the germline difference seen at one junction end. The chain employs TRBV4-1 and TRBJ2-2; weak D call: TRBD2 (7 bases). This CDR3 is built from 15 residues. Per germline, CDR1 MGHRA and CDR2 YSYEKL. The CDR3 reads CASRPGGPNTGELFF. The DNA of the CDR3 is TGCGCCAGCAGGCCGGGGGGCCCGAATACCGGGGAGCTGTTTTTT.

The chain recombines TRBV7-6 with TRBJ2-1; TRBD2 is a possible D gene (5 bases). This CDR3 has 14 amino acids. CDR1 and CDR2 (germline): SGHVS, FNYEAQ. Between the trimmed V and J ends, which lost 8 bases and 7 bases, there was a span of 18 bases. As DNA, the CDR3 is TGTGCCAGCGGGTCCGGGTCGCGAGGGAATGAGCAGTTCTTC. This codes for CASGSGSRGNEQFF.

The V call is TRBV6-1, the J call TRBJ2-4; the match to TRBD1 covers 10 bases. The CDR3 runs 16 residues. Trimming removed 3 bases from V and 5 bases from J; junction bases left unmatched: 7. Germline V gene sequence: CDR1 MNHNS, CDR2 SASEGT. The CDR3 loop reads CASSDRTGGLQNIQYF. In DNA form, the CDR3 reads TGTGCCAGCAGTGATCGGACAGGGGGGCTTCAAAACATTCAGTACTTC.

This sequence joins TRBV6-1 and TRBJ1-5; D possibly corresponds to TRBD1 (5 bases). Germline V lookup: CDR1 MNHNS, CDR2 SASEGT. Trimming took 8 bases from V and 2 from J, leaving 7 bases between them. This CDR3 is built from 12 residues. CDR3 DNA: TGTGCCAGCGTCAGGGGCAATCAGCCCCAGCATTTT. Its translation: CASVRGNQPQHF.

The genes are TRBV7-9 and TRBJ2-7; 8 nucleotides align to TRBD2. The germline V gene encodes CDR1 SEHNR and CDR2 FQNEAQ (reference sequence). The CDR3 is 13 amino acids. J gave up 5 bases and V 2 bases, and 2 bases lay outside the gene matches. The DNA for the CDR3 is TGTGCCAGCAGCTTAACTAGCGGAAACGAGCAGTACTTC. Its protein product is CASSLTSGNEQYF.

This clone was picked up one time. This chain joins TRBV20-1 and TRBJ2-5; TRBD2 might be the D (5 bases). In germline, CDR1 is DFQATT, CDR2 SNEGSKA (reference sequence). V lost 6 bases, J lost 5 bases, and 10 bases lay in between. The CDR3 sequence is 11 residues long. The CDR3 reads CSAERGETQYF. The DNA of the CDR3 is TGCAGTGCCGAGAGAGGGGAGACCCAGTACTTC.

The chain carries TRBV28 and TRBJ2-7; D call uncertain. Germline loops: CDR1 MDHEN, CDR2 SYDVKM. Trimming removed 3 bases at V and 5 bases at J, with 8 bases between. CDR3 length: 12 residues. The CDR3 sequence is CASSFSGNEQYF. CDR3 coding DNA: TGTGCCAGCAGTTTCTCAGGTAACGAGCAGTACTTC.

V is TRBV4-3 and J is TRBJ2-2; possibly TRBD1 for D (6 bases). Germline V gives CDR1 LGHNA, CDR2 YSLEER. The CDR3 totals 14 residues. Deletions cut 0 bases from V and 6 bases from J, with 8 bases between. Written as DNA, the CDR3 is TGCGCCAGCAGCCAAGAACAGGGACCCGGGGAGCTGTTTTTT. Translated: CASSQEQGPGELFF.

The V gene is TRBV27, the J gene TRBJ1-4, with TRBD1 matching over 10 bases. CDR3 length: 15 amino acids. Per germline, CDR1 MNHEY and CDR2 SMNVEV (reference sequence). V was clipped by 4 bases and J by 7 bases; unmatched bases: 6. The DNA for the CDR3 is TGTGCCAGCAGTTGGCGGACAGGGGGGAGTGAAAAACTGTTTTTT. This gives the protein CASSWRTGGSEKLFF.

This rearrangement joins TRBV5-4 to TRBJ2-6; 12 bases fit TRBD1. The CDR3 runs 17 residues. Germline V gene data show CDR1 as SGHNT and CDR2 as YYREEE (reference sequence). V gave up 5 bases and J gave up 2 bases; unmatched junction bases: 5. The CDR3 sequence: CASRAGTGGAGANVLTF. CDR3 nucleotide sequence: TGTGCCAGCAGGGCCGGGACAGGGGGCGCTGGGGCCAACGTCCTGACTTTC.

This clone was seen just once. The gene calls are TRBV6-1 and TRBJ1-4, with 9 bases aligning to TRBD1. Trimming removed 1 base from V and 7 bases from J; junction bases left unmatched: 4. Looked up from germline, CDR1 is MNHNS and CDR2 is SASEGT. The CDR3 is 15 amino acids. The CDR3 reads CASSEGDRVSEKLFF. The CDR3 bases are TGTGCCAGCAGTGAAGGGGACAGGGTTTCTGAAAAACTGTTTTTT.

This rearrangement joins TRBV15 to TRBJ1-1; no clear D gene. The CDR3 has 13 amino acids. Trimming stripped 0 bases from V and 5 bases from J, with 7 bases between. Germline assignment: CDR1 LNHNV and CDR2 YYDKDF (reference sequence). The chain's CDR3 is CATSREVRTEAFF. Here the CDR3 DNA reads TGTGCCACCAGCAGAGAGGTTCGGACTGAAGCTTTCTTT.

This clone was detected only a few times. The CDR3 DNA reads as TGTGCCAGCTCACCTGTTTCAGGGTATTCACCCCTCCACTTT. It encodes CASSPVSGYSPLHF. The chain joins TRBV18 to TRBJ1-6, with D possibly being TRBD1 (5 bases). V lost 3 bases and J lost 8, with 11 bases in between. The CDR3 is 14 residues long. Germline CDR1 KGHSH, CDR2 LQKENI.

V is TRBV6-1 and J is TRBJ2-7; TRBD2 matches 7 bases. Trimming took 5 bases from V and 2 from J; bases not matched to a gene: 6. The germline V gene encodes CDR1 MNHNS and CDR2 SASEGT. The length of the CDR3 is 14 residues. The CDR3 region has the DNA TGTGCCAGCAGTTCCGGGACTAAAACCTACGAGCAGTACTTC. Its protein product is CASSSGTKTYEQYF.